Shown below are 12 T cell receptor beta chains from a single sample sequenced in a study of cytomegalovirus exposure and HLA in healthy donors. PCR amplification relied on 60 Vbeta primers (plus 13 Jbeta primers). Here immunoSEQ multiplex PCR was the method, and the copy in TCRdb shows in-frame clones only, minus some. The table has some 120,000 clones, more than 75% seen once. The sample taken for sequencing was PBMCs. Source of these receptors: a woman aged 60-70 years in good health and CMV-seropositive.

The table lists this clone with a few counts. V and J are TRBV6-5 and TRBJ2-5; maybe TRBD2 (5 bases). The length of the CDR3 is 14 residues. V was trimmed by 8 bases and J by 5 bases, leaving 18 bases between them. Per the germline V gene, CDR1 is MNHEY and CDR2 is SVGAGI. The CDR3 sequence is CASVKSGRFETQYF. For the CDR3, the DNA is TGTGCCAGCGTTAAAAGCGGCCGGTTCGAGACCCAGTACTTC.

The chain carries TRBV5-6 and TRBJ2-7; D not resolved. V lost 4 bases to trimming and J lost 1 base, with 12 bases between them. CDR1 is SGHDT and CDR2 is YYEEEE in the germline V gene. The CDR3 spans 14 residues. DNA of the CDR3: TGTGCCAGCAGCCCTAATCCCGGGTCCTACGAGCAGTACTTC. It encodes CASSPNPGSYEQYF.

The count of this clone is one. The rearrangement uses TRBV6-6 and TRBJ1-4; 7 bases map to TRBD1. The CDR3 contains 15 residues. Germline V CDR1 and CDR2: MNHNY, SVGAGI (reference sequence). V lost 0 bases, J lost 7 bases, and 5 bases stayed unmatched. CDR3 nucleotide sequence: TGTGCCAGCAGTTACTCGAACAGGGGCAGTGAAAAACTGTTTTTT. It specifies CASSYSNRGSEKLFF.

The chain couples TRBV30 to TRBJ2-5; 12 bases are a match to TRBD2. The CDR3 contains 13 residues. After removal of 6 bases from V and 5 bases from J, the junction contained 4 bases not matched to a gene. Germline values: CDR1 GTSNPN, CDR2 SVGIG (reference sequence). This CDR3 reads CACGLAGSETQYF. The CDR3 region has the DNA TGTGCCTGTGGACTAGCGGGGTCGGAGACCCAGTACTTC.

This chain uses TRBV30 with TRBJ1-5; weak D call: TRBD1 (5 bases). The CDR3 has 13 residues. From germline, CDR1 is GTSNPN and CDR2 SVGIG (reference sequence). Trimming left V 2 bases short and J 6 bases short, with 11 bases between. CDR3 in DNA: TGTGCCTGGAGTATAGGGGTGAGTCAGCCCCAGCATTTT. This sequence encodes CAWSIGVSQPQHF.

The J gene is TRBJ2-7, the V gene TRBV28, with D possibly matching TRBD1 (5 bases). The CDR3 consists of 14 residues. Germline loops: CDR1 MDHEN, CDR2 SYDVKM. V was shortened by 6 bases and J by 2 bases, with 14 bases between the two germline ends. CDR3 nucleotide sequence: TGTGCCAGCAGACCCCGGCAGGGTACCTACGAGCAGTACTTC. This sequence encodes CASRPRQGTYEQYF.

The chain is built from TRBV7-2 and TRBJ2-5; D unclear. The CDR3 is made up of 12 amino acids. With 4 bases removed from V and 6 bases from J, the gap between germline ends came to 9 bases. The V gene's germline CDR1 is SGHTA and CDR2 FQGNSA. Written as DNA, the CDR3 is TGTGCCAGCAGCTACCCCCTACAGACCCAGTACTTC. Amino acids: CASSYPLQTQYF.

The chain employs TRBV6-6 and TRBJ2-4; D gene ambiguous. The CDR3 spans 14 residues. Germline values: CDR1 MNHNY, CDR2 SVGAGI (reference sequence). V shed 4 bases and J shed 3 bases, with 10 bases lying between them. CDR3: CASSSAESKNIQYF. CDR3 DNA sequence: TGTGCCAGCAGTTCCGCGGAAAGCAAAAACATTCAGTACTTC.

The chain recombines TRBV5-8 with TRBJ2-3; the D gene is possibly TRBD2 (7 bases). The V gene's germline CDR1 is SGHTS and CDR2 YDEGEE. V lost 4 bases and J 0 bases, leaving 15 bases between the germline ends. This CDR3 has 16 amino acids. CDR3 nucleotide sequence: TGTGCCAGCAGCCCTGAGGGGGGGCTTAGCACAGATACGCAGTATTTT. It yields the protein CASSPEGGLSTDTQYF.

This chain joins TRBV2 and TRBJ2-3; 12 positions match TRBD2. The CDR3 runs 15 residues. The junction had 6 bases not matched to a gene; V was cut back by 8 bases and J by 3 bases. Germline CDR1 is SNHLY and CDR2 is FYNNEI. CDR3 loop: CASPRTSGETDTQYF. The DNA for the CDR3 is TGTGCCAGCCCTAGGACTAGCGGGGAAACAGATACGCAGTATTTT. The full variable domain, completed using reference TRBV2 and TRBJ2-3, is EPEVTQTPSHQVTQMGQEVILRCVPISNHLYFYWYRQILGQKVEFLVSFYNNEISEKSEIFDDQFSVERPDGSNFTLKIRSTKLEDSAMYFCASPRTSGETDTQYFGPGTRLTVL.

The chain links TRBV2 to TRBJ1-3; a weak D match, TRBD1 (5 bases). This CDR3 is 14 amino acids long. V was shortened by 5 bases and J by 0 bases, with 8 bases between the two germline ends. Germline values: CDR1 SNHLY, CDR2 FYNNEI. This chain's CDR3 is CASSRDFSGNTIYF. The CDR3, as DNA: TGTGCCAGCAGTCGGGACTTCTCTGGAAACACCATATATTTT.

The chain has TRBV5-1 and TRBJ2-5; possibly TRBD2 for D (6 bases). The germline CDR1 and CDR2 sequences are SGHRS and YFSETQ. This CDR3 comprises 17 residues. V dropped 0 bases and J dropped 2 bases, with 17 bases sitting between them. The CDR3 sequence: CASSLGGSGGTQETQYF. CDR3 DNA: TGCGCCAGCAGCTTGGGGGGTAGCGGAGGTACGCAAGAGACCCAGTACTTC.